This T cell receptor beta chain stems from a study of shared clonotypes between healthy human individuals. CD45RO-negative, CCR7-positively selected cells formed the naive CD8 fraction, excluding terminally differentiated effector memory CD45RA+ cells. V gave up 4 bases and J gave up 3 bases, with 16 bases separating them. Germline CDR1 SGDLS, CDR2 YYNGEE. The CDR3 is made up of 15 amino acids. The input for sorted-subset replicate PCRs was around 210 ng DNA, about 30,000 T cell genomes. Assay: immunoSEQ multiplex PCR; the TCRdb copy retains only in-frame clones and omits some. This table has around 2,000,000 clones, approximately 94% appearing once.

Source material: naive CD8+ T cells sorted from blood. The source of this sequence is a man younger than 30 in good health. The V call is TRBV9, the J call TRBJ1-2; D may be TRBD1 (6 bases). Here the CDR3 reads CASSPTGTSDYGYTF. The CDR3 bases are TGTGCCAGCAGCCCAACAGGGACATCTGACTATGGCTACACCTTC.